The 10 T cell receptor beta chains below were found in one sample sequenced in a study of OX40 agonist ivuxolimab in advanced cancers. Measured with immunoSEQ multiplex PCR; TCRdb has only the in-frame clones, and not every one. The repertoire holds about 67,000 clones, roughly 84% seen once, with approximately 2% in the top ten. The specimen was CD4+ or CD8+ T cells sorted from blood, collected in a trial of the OX40 agonist ivuxolimab. These receptors all come from an adult with an advanced solid tumor such as melanoma, head and neck, liver or kidney cancer.

The V gene is TRBV29-1, the J gene TRBJ1-3; TRBD1 agrees at 10 bases. The V gene end was trimmed by 0 bases and the J gene end by 0 bases; junction bases not matched to a gene: 5. The V gene's germline CDR1 is SQVTM and CDR2 ANQGSEA. CDR3 length: 17 residues. The CDR3 DNA follows: TGCAGCGTTGAAGACTCGGGACAGGGGAGCTCTGGAAACACCATATATTTT. This sequence encodes CSVEDSGQGSSGNTIYF. The variable domain in full, with the rest retrieved from reference TRBV29-1 and TRBJ1-3, is SAVISQKPSRDICQRGTSLTIQCQVDSQVTMMFWYRQQPGQSLTLIATANQGSEATYESGFVIDKFPISRPNLTFSTLTVSNMSPEDSSIYLCSVEDSGQGSSGNTIYFGEGSWLTVV.

The rearrangement joins TRBV5-1 to TRBJ2-2, with 11 bases fitting TRBD2. The V gene end was trimmed by 10 bases and the J gene end by 0 bases; junction bases not matched to a gene: 5. Germline V CDR1 and CDR2: SGHRS, YFSETQ. The CDR3 runs 15 residues. CDR3 nucleotides: TGCGCCGGGTCGACTAGCGGGGCGAACACCGGGGAGCTGTTTTTT. It encodes CAGSTSGANTGELFF.

The chain carries TRBV30 and TRBJ1-1; D unresolved. The CDR3 covers 12 residues. CDR1 is GTSNPN, CDR2 SVGIG, per germline (reference sequence). V was cut by 3 bases and J by 5 bases, with 10 bases left in between. CDR3 nucleotides: TGTGCCTGGAGAATTCTGGGGACTGAAGCTTTCTTT. Its translation: CAWRILGTEAFF.

V is TRBV18 and J is TRBJ1-2; 7 positions match TRBD1. Germline CDR1 reads KGHSH; CDR2 reads LQKENI. Germline trimming cut 5 bases from V and 3 bases from J; bases unmatched to any gene: 9. The CDR3 totals 15 residues. CDR3 nucleotides: TGTGCCAGCTCAACTCTAGGGGGCGAGGACTATGGCTACACCTTC. This gives the protein CASSTLGGEDYGYTF. Together with reference TRBV18 and TRBJ1-2, the CDR3 gives the full variable domain: NAGVMQNPRHLVRRRGQEARLRCSPMKGHSHVYWYRQLPEEGLKFMVYLQKENIIDESGMPKERFSAEFPKEGPSILRIQQVVRGDSAAYFCASSTLGGEDYGYTFGSGTRLTVV.

This chain links TRBV10-3 with TRBJ1-4, with D possibly being TRBD1 (5 bases). This CDR3 comprises 14 residues. Germline V lookup: CDR1 ENHRY, CDR2 SYGVKD. Trimming removed 3 bases from V and 6 bases from J, with 11 bases in between. The CDR3 region is CAISDRAGDEKLFF. Here the CDR3 DNA reads TGTGCCATCAGTGACAGGGCCGGGGATGAAAAACTGTTTTTT.

The chain combines TRBV5-6 with TRBJ2-6; no reliable D call. V lost 1 base, J lost 0 bases, and 17 bases lay in between. CDR1 and CDR2 from the germline V gene are SGHDT and YYEEEE. This CDR3 comprises 19 residues. Here the CDR3 reads CASSLILGIGYSGANVLTF. The CDR3 DNA follows: TGTGCCAGCAGCTTGATTCTGGGGATCGGTTACTCTGGGGCCAACGTCCTGACTTTC.

The chain recombines TRBV2 with TRBJ1-1; D remains ambiguous. The V gene's germline CDR1 is SNHLY and CDR2 FYNNEI. This CDR3 has 13 residues. Trimming left V 6 bases short and J 4 bases short, with 12 bases between. CDR3 sequence (DNA): TGTGCCAGCAGACCCGAAGGAGGCACTGAAGCTTTCTTT. Its translation is CASRPEGGTEAFF.

The V gene is TRBV5-1, the J gene TRBJ2-4; 9 bases are shared with TRBD2. Germline CDR1 is SGHRS and CDR2 is YFSETQ. Unmatched junction bases numbered 1, after V lost 0 bases and J lost 0 bases. The CDR3 has 16 amino acids. Here the CDR3 reads CASSLALAGAKNIQYF. CDR3 nucleotides: TGCGCCAGCAGCTTGGCACTAGCGGGAGCCAAAAACATTCAGTACTTC.

This chain links TRBV10-3 with TRBJ1-2, with D possibly matching TRBD1 (6 bases). Deletions cut 3 bases from V and 8 bases from J, with 19 bases between. Germline values: CDR1 ENHRY, CDR2 SYGVKD. There are 15 residues in the CDR3. As DNA, the CDR3 is TGTGCCATCAGTGAATACAGGGATCCCGGAGGAGGCTACACCTTC. This encodes CAISEYRDPGGGYTF.

This chain links TRBV4-3 with TRBJ1-3, with 7 bases lining up with TRBD1. V dropped 2 bases and J dropped 2; count of bases not matched to a gene: 6. This CDR3 comprises 16 residues. Per germline, CDR1 LGHNA and CDR2 YSLEER. The CDR3 protein is CASSQNTGVAGNTIYF. The CDR3 DNA follows: TGCGCCAGCAGCCAAAATACAGGGGTGGCTGGAAACACCATATATTTT.